This TCR beta chain is from a study of blood T cell repertoires in COVID-19. Study as a whole: The analysed material was cDNA or gDNA that came from T cells, B-cell-depleted T cells, or PBMCs.

Participant age was about 18 to 89 years, and participants resided in roughly 25 US areas. The study assigned cohorts using participant-reported clinical history. Recovered status in Cohort 3 required two negative PCRs, clearance, or symptom resolution. The CDR3 contains 14 residues. After removal of 6 bases from V and 7 bases from J, the junction contained 8 bases not matched to a gene. Germline loops: CDR1 ENHRY, CDR2 SYGVKD. Libraries were prepared by immunoSEQ multiplex PCR; TCRdb keeps only in-frame clonotypes and omits some of them. The repertoire holds fewer than 300,000 clones, around 90% seen once, with roughly 1.1% in the top ten.

What was sequenced was PBMCs or T cells enriched from blood (not recorded which). This sequence joins TRBV10-3 and TRBJ2-2, with 7 bases that match TRBD2. The sequence derives from a woman in her twenties or thirties who had recovered from COVID-19. CDR3 region: CAIRGEGTGGELFF. The CDR3 nucleotides read TGTGCCATCAGGGGGGAGGGAACTGGCGGGGAGCTGTTTTTT.